These 32 T cell receptor beta chains share one sample of origin, sequenced in a study of blood T cell repertoires in COVID-19. Method: immunoSEQ multiplex PCR; TCRdb's copy keeps in-frame clones and lacks some. The table includes about 310,000 clones, 70% to 90% detected once. Sequencing was carried out using PBMCs or T cells enriched from blood (not recorded which). Receptors originate from a man aged 30 to 45 who had recovered from COVID-19.

Of note for this clone: The sample has other DNA sequences that encode this CDR3 too. J is TRBJ1-1 and V is TRBV10-3; 9 bases map to TRBD1. The CDR3 runs to 14 residues. V was clipped by 5 bases and J by 5 bases; unmatched bases: 6. Germline V gene lookup returns CDR1 ENHRY and CDR2 SYGVKD. The CDR3 loop is CAISPTGGRTEAFF. In DNA form, the CDR3 reads TGTGCCATCAGTCCGACAGGGGGGCGGACTGAAGCTTTCTTT.

Points on this clone: This sample includes further DNA sequences coding for the same CDR3. The chain links TRBV27 to TRBJ1-2; TRBD1 might be the D (6 bases). V dropped 3 bases and J dropped 2 bases, with 7 bases sitting between them. Germline V gene sequence: CDR1 MNHEY, CDR2 SMNVEV (reference sequence). This CDR3 is 13 amino acids long. CDR3 sequence (DNA): TGTGCCAGCAGTTTCACAGGGAACTATGGCTACACCTTC. It translates to CASSFTGNYGYTF.

V is TRBV27 and J is TRBJ2-1; possibly TRBD1 for D (6 bases). Germline CDR1 is MNHEY and CDR2 is SMNVEV (reference sequence). The length of the CDR3 is 14 residues. Trimming removed 2 bases at V and 3 bases at J, with 8 bases between. The CDR3 nucleotides are TGTGCCAGCAGTTTAAGAGGGGGCTACAATGAGCAGTTCTTC. This translates into CASSLRGGYNEQFF.

J is TRBJ2-1 and V is TRBV11-1, with D uncertain. The CDR3 runs to 14 residues. The germline gives CDR1 SGHAT, CDR2 FQDESV (reference sequence). The V end was cut by 5 bases, the J end by 7 bases, with 15 bases between. The CDR3 region has the DNA TGTGCCAGCAGCAATAGTATCCAGGTGAATGAGCAGTTCTTC. Residues: CASSNSIQVNEQFF.

V is TRBV19 and J is TRBJ2-7; 7 nucleotides align to TRBD2. V was clipped by 5 bases and J by 4 bases; unmatched bases: 20. The CDR3 covers 18 residues. Germline loops: CDR1 LNHDA, CDR2 SQIVND (reference sequence). This chain's CDR3 is CASSPWRGGGGSLYEQYF. The CDR3 DNA follows: TGTGCCAGTAGTCCCTGGCGCGGCGGGGGAGGCTCTTTGTACGAGCAGTACTTC.

The rearrangement joins TRBV9 to TRBJ2-7; 7 bases are a match to TRBD2. This CDR3 is built from 14 residues. Germline V gene lookup returns CDR1 SGDLS and CDR2 YYNGEE. V lost 4 bases and J lost 3; bases outside the gene matches: 7. The CDR3 here is CASSIRAGIYEQYF. The CDR3 coding sequence is TGTGCCAGCAGCATCCGAGCGGGAATCTACGAGCAGTACTTC.

The chain uses TRBV5-1 and TRBJ2-1, with unresolved D. Between the trimmed V and J ends, which lost 2 bases and 5 bases, there was a span of 8 bases. The CDR3 consists of 13 residues. Germline lookup yields CDR1 SGHRS and CDR2 YFSETQ. CDR3 sequence: CASSLFPNNEQFF. CDR3 bases: TGCGCCAGCAGCTTATTCCCAAACAATGAGCAGTTCTTC.

V and J are TRBV19 and TRBJ1-3; D is unclear. Looked up from germline, CDR1 is LNHDA and CDR2 is SQIVND (reference sequence). V dropped 5 bases and J dropped 1 base, with 15 bases sitting between them. CDR3 size: 16 residues. The CDR3 sequence: CASSVWDSGSGNTIYF. The CDR3 DNA follows: TGTGCCAGTAGTGTATGGGATTCGGGGTCTGGAAACACCATATATTTT.

The rearrangement links TRBV3-1 (or the pseudogene TRBV3-2) to TRBJ2-3; D is perhaps TRBD1 (7 bases). Trimming removed 2 bases from V and 3 bases from J, with 15 bases in between. Germline CDR1 reads LGHDT; CDR2 reads YNNKEL (reference sequence). CDR3 length: 16 amino acids. In nucleotides, the CDR3 is TGTGCCAGCAGCCAATGGGCAGGGGGGCAAACAGATACGCAGTATTTT. Protein product: CASSQWAGGQTDTQYF.

This clone appeared a few times. The genes are TRBV11-2 and TRBJ2-7; 11 nucleotides match TRBD1. J was trimmed by 6 bases and V by 2 bases; bases with no gene match: 9. CDR1 and CDR2 (germline): SGHAT, FQNNGV. The CDR3 is 16 residues long. The DNA of the CDR3 is TGTGCCAGCAGCTTAATGGCGGGACAGGGGGGAGTCGAGCAGTACTTC. Residues: CASSLMAGQGGVEQYF.

This clone was counted a single time. The rearrangement uses TRBV6-2 or TRBV6-3 and TRBJ1-6; a weak D match, TRBD1 (6 bases). The CDR3 has 17 amino acids. The germline CDR1 and CDR2 sequences are MNHEY and SVGEGT. V was trimmed by 6 bases and J by 0 bases, leaving 15 bases between them. CDR3 coding DNA: TGTGCCAGCAGCAGGGGAATGAAGAGCTCCTATAATTCACCCCTCCACTTT. Its protein is CASSRGMKSSYNSPLHF.

This clone was seen once. The V call is TRBV4-3, the J call TRBJ2-3, with TRBD1 matching 10 bases. Trimming cost V 9 bases and J 3 bases; bases outside gene matches: 9. The CDR3 runs to 15 residues. Germline V lookup: CDR1 LGHNA, CDR2 YSLEER. The CDR3 protein is CARCADRGLTDTQYF. CDR3 nucleotides: TGCGCCAGATGTGCGGACAGGGGGTTAACAGATACGCAGTATTTT.

The rearrangement uses TRBV5-1 and TRBJ1-5; D gene unclear. Germline CDR1 is SGHRS and CDR2 is YFSETQ. V was pared by 5 bases and J by 3 bases, with 15 bases between. This CDR3 has 15 residues. CDR3 amino acids: CASRYGVEANQPQHF. The CDR3 DNA reads TGCGCCAGCAGATACGGGGTAGAAGCCAATCAGCCCCAGCATTTT.

The rearrangement uses TRBV5-1 and TRBJ2-5; 8 nucleotides agree with TRBD1. The CDR3 contains 15 residues. V lost 0 bases and J lost 3; bases outside the gene matches: 4. Looked up from germline, CDR1 is SGHRS and CDR2 is YFSETQ. The CDR3 nucleotides read TGCGCCAGCAGCTTGGGCGGGACAGGAGAAGAGACCCAGTACTTC. Protein product: CASSLGGTGEETQYF.

The chain has TRBV6-5 and TRBJ2-1, with 9 nucleotides matching TRBD2. The V segment lost 10 bases and the J segment 5 bases; nucleotides outside the gene matches: 6. The CDR3 extends over 13 amino acids. The germline V gene encodes CDR1 MNHEY and CDR2 SVGAGI. DNA for the CDR3: TGTGCCAAGGCGGGGGGGCCCCACAATGAGCAGTTCTTC. Protein product: CAKAGGPHNEQFF.

This chain connects TRBV5-6 to TRBJ1-6; D is uncertain. Germline loops: CDR1 SGHDT, CDR2 YYEEEE. There are 13 residues in the CDR3. V lost 0 bases and J lost 7, with 5 bases in between. The CDR3 is CASSLAQNSPLHF. DNA for the CDR3: TGTGCCAGCAGCTTGGCGCAGAATTCACCCCTCCACTTT.

A remark on this clone: At the DNA level, this CDR3 is encoded by other sequences in the same sample as well. The chain recombines TRBV24-1 with TRBJ1-2; D may be TRBD1 (6 bases). In germline, CDR1 is KGHDR, CDR2 SFDVKD. The CDR3 consists of 12 residues. Trimming cost V 4 bases and J 8 bases, with 10 bases left between them. The CDR3 DNA is TGTGCCACCAGTGAGGGGGGGCGCGGCTACACCTTC. This sequence encodes CATSEGGRGYTF.

The rearrangement links TRBV2 to TRBJ1-6, with D maybe TRBD1 (5 bases). Germline CDR1 SNHLY, CDR2 FYNNEI. With 4 bases removed from V and 14 bases from J, the gap between germline ends came to 15 bases. The CDR3 loop spans 13 amino acids. CDR3 sequence reads: CASSVAGQLALHF. The DNA of the CDR3 is TGTGCCAGCAGTGTGGCAGGGCAGTTAGCCCTCCACTTT.

J is TRBJ1-6 and V is TRBV30; no clear D. The CDR3 is 15 amino acids. From germline, CDR1 is GTSNPN and CDR2 SVGIG (reference sequence). The V gene lost 1 base and the J gene lost 5 bases, with 12 bases spanning the gap. Written as DNA, the CDR3 is TGTGCCTGGAGTGAAGGACTGTATGATAATTCACCCCTCCACTTT. This sequence encodes CAWSEGLYDNSPLHF. The full variable domain, rest sourced from reference TRBV30 and TRBJ1-6, is SQTIHQWPATLVQPVGSPLSLECTVEGTSNPNLYWYRQAAGRGLQLLFYSVGIGQISSEVPQNLSASRPQDRQFILSSKKLLLSDSGFYLCAWSEGLYDNSPLHFGNGTRLTVT.

This clone has more than one count but fewer than ten. This rearrangement joins TRBV9 to TRBJ2-3; a weak D match, TRBD1 (5 bases). Germline V lookup: CDR1 SGDLS, CDR2 YYNGEE. V dropped 1 base and J dropped 3 bases, with 12 bases sitting between them. The CDR3 runs 15 residues. CDR3 sequence reads: CASSVSTVQTDTQYF. CDR3 bases: TGTGCCAGCAGCGTATCGACAGTCCAAACAGATACGCAGTATTTT.

This clone was seen a single time. J is TRBJ2-3 and V is TRBV7-2; 8 bases agree with TRBD1. Germline V gene sequence: CDR1 SGHTA, CDR2 FQGNSA. CDR3 size: 14 residues. Losses at the gene ends were 5 bases for V and 8 bases for J; bases not matched to a gene: 9. The CDR3 loop reads CASSQGQGRSTQYF. The CDR3, as DNA: TGTGCCAGCAGCCAAGGACAGGGCCGATCTACGCAGTATTTT.

This clone was found once. This chain connects TRBV4-3 to TRBJ2-1; 12 nucleotides line up with TRBD1. The CDR3 runs to 15 residues. The J segment lost 7 bases and the V segment lost 1 base, leaving 2 bases of the junction unmatched. Germline-derived CDR1 and CDR2 are LGHNA and YSLEER. CDR3 sequence reads: CASSQVGQGANEQFF. CDR3 bases: TGCGCCAGCAGCCAAGTGGGACAGGGGGCGAATGAGCAGTTCTTC.

The genes are TRBV18 and TRBJ2-3, with TRBD2 matching 7 bases. V lost 4 bases, J lost 5 bases, and 9 bases stayed unmatched. The CDR3 is 15 amino acids. Germline values: CDR1 KGHSH, CDR2 LQKENI. Here the CDR3 reads CASSLHGGGEDTQYF. The DNA of the CDR3 is TGTGCCAGCTCACTCCATGGGGGGGGAGAAGATACGCAGTATTTT.

The rearrangement links TRBV10-3 to TRBJ1-1, with TRBD1 matching 7 bases. V trimming: 9 bases; J trimming: 7 bases; junction bases outside the gene matches: 17. In germline, CDR1 is ENHRY, CDR2 SYGVKD. The CDR3 runs 15 residues. CDR3 loop: CAIGQQMTGSGEAFF. The CDR3 bases are TGTGCCATTGGACAGCAAATGACAGGGTCCGGTGAAGCTTTCTTT.

This clone occurred once. A read error may produce the germline difference seen at one junction end. V usage is TRBV10-1 and J usage is TRBJ2-4, with 7 bases identical to TRBD2. The CDR3 loop spans 19 amino acids. Per the germline V gene, CDR1 is WNHNN and CDR2 is SYGVQD (reference sequence). The CDR3 DNA sequence: TGCGCCGGCAGTGAGCCCTACAACCGGGGGGAAATTTGGGAAAACATTCAGTACTTC. Residues: CAGSEPYNRGEIWENIQYF.

The genes are TRBV9 and TRBJ1-2, with D uncertain. V lost 0 bases and J lost 0, with 6 bases in between. From germline, CDR1 is SGDLS and CDR2 YYNGEE. The CDR3 sequence is 14 residues long. The CDR3 spells CASSVGQANYGYTF. CDR3 coding DNA: TGTGCCAGCAGCGTAGGGCAGGCTAACTATGGCTACACCTTC.

This chain joins TRBV19 and TRBJ2-1; 9 bases are a match to TRBD2. This CDR3 has 17 residues. Germline CDR1 LNHDA, CDR2 SQIVND (reference sequence). Trimming removed 5 bases from V and 7 bases from J; junction bases left unmatched: 15. This chain's CDR3 is CASSPLRPGLAINEQFF. CDR3 in DNA: TGTGCCAGTAGTCCCTTGCGACCGGGACTAGCAATAAATGAGCAGTTCTTC.

This clone was seen only once. V gene TRBV9 combines with J gene TRBJ1-4; 10 nucleotides align to TRBD1. The CDR3 sequence is 15 residues long. Germline CDR1 reads SGDLS; CDR2 reads YYNGEE. V shed 0 bases and J 8 bases; nucleotides not matched to a gene: 4. Written as DNA, the CDR3 is TGTGCCAGCAGCGTAGCCGGGACAGGGGAAGAAAAACTGTTTTTT. Its translation: CASSVAGTGEEKLFF. The variable domain in full, completed from reference TRBV9 and TRBJ1-4, reads DSGVTQTPKHLITATGQRVTLRCSPRSGDLSVYWYQQSLDQGLQFLIQYYNGEERAKGNILERFSAQQFPDLHSELNLSSLELGDSALYFCASSVAGTGEEKLFFGSGTQLSVL.

The chain couples TRBV19 to TRBJ1-2, with D uncertain. Trimming removed 5 bases at V and 3 bases at J, with 10 bases between. The germline V gene encodes CDR1 LNHDA and CDR2 SQIVND (reference sequence). The CDR3 spans 13 residues. This CDR3 is CASSSLPHYGYTF. DNA of the CDR3: TGTGCCAGTAGTTCCCTTCCCCACTATGGCTACACCTTC. Combining the CDR3 with reference TRBV19 and TRBJ1-2 gives the whole variable domain DGGITQSPKYLFRKEGQNVTLSCEQNLNHDAMYWYRQDPGQGLRLIYYSQIVNDFQKGDIAEGYSVSREKKESFPLTVTSAQKNPTAFYLCASSSLPHYGYTFGSGTRLTVV.

The V call is TRBV7-9, the J call TRBJ1-2; 11 bases align to TRBD1. The length of the CDR3 is 16 residues. Germline V gives CDR1 SEHNR, CDR2 FQNEAQ (reference sequence). Trimming cost V 4 bases and J 4 bases; bases outside gene matches: 8. As DNA, the CDR3 is TGTGCCAGCAGCTCCAAGGGAGGACAGGGGGCCTATGGCTACACCTTC. It codes for CASSSKGGQGAYGYTF.

This sequence joins TRBV5-8 and TRBJ1-1; 7 nucleotides match TRBD1. CDR1 is SGHTS, CDR2 YDEGEE, per germline. This CDR3 has 16 residues. V gave up 4 bases and J gave up 0 bases; unmatched junction bases: 9. The CDR3 sequence: CASSVWGQSMNTEAFF. The CDR3, as DNA: TGTGCCAGCAGCGTCTGGGGACAGTCCATGAACACTGAAGCTTTCTTT. Supplemented by reference TRBV5-8 and TRBJ1-1, the full variable domain reads EAGVTQSPTHLIKTRGQQATLRCSPISGHTSVYWYQQALGLGLQFLLWYDEGEERNRGNFPPRFSGRQFPNYSSELNVNALELEDSALYLCASSVWGQSMNTEAFFGQGTRLTVV.

This chain links TRBV27 with TRBJ1-2; D ambiguous. Trimming pared 5 bases from V and 8 bases from J, leaving 21 bases between. CDR1 is MNHEY and CDR2 is SMNVEV in the germline V gene (reference sequence). This CDR3 is built from 15 residues. CDR3 nucleotides: TGTGCCAGCAGTGTGGAGGCACACGCTAGAGAGGGCTACACCTTC. Amino acids: CASSVEAHAREGYTF.